Below, 11 T cell receptor beta chains from the same sample are listed, as sequenced in a study of blood T cell repertoires in COVID-19 (TCRdb year 2020). Library creation used the immunoSEQ multiplex PCR assay. TCRdb took this table from immuneACCESS and kept in-frame rearrangements with V and J called. Such tables lack part of the clones; where checked against another copy, unresolved V genes explain under half of the gap, and the rest is unexplained. For this sample there are roughly 220,000 clones; roughly 84% appear just once. The ten largest clones take up just under 20% of the sample. Input material: peripheral blood. These receptors all stem from a man aged 30 to 39 with active or convalescent COVID-19.

The rearrangement uses TRBV16 and TRBJ2-1, with 7 bases matching TRBD1. Unmatched junction bases numbered 5, after V lost 0 bases and J lost 12 bases. Germline V gene sequence: CDR1 KGHSY, CDR2 FQNENV. The CDR3 covers 13 residues. The CDR3 sequence is CASSQSGTVGQFF. CDR3 sequence (DNA): TGTGCCAGCAGCCAATCGGGGACAGTTGGGCAGTTCTTC.

This clone was seen only a few times. The chain couples TRBV6-5 to TRBJ2-7; the D is unclear. Trimming cost V 5 bases and J 3 bases, with 17 bases left between them. The length of the CDR3 is 15 residues. In germline, CDR1 is MNHEY, CDR2 SVGAGI. CDR3 region: CASSNGRPSGYEQYF. The DNA of the CDR3 is TGTGCCAGCAGTAACGGCCGTCCCTCGGGCTACGAGCAGTACTTC.

The chain has TRBV5-1 and TRBJ2-2, with 7 bases that match TRBD1. J lost 5 bases, V lost 3 bases, and 4 bases had no gene match. The CDR3 runs 14 residues. Germline V CDR1 and CDR2: SGHRS, YFSETQ. For the CDR3, the DNA is TGCGCCAGCAGCTACAGGGGTGGGACCGGGGAGCTGTTTTTT. Protein product: CASSYRGGTGELFF. Together with reference TRBV5-1 and TRBJ2-2, the CDR3 gives the full variable domain: KAGVTQTPRYLIKTRGQQVTLSCSPISGHRSVSWYQQTPGQGLQFLFEYFSETQRNKGNFPGRFSGRQFSNSRSEMNVSTLELGDSALYLCASSYRGGTGELFFGEGSRLTVL.

The rearrangement links TRBV7-9 to TRBJ2-4; 8 nucleotides match TRBD2. CDR1 is SEHNR, CDR2 FQNEAQ, per germline (reference sequence). The CDR3 loop spans 17 amino acids. The V segment lost 2 bases and the J segment 5 bases; nucleotides outside the gene matches: 11. CDR3 sequence (DNA): TGTGCCAGCAGCTTAATATCCGGGACTAGACGCCAAAACATTCAGTACTTC. Translation: CASSLISGTRRQNIQYF.

This chain uses TRBV29-1 with TRBJ1-1; D might be TRBD1 (5 bases). The CDR3 runs 11 residues. Looked up from germline, CDR1 is SQVTM and CDR2 is ANQGSEA. Written as DNA, the CDR3 is TGCAGTATTACAGGGAACACTGAAGCTTTCTTT. Translated, it gives CSITGNTEAFF.

V and J are TRBV7-8 and TRBJ2-2, with 8 bases matching TRBD2. J was trimmed by 9 bases and V by 8 bases; bases with no gene match: 11. CDR1 and CDR2 (germline): SGHVS, FQNEAQ. This CDR3 is 14 amino acids long. CDR3 sequence reads: CASRRGASGRELFF. CDR3 sequence (DNA): TGTGCCAGCCGGAGAGGGGCTAGCGGGCGGGAGCTGTTTTTT.

V usage is TRBV7-2 and J usage is TRBJ2-7, with 9 nucleotides matching TRBD2. CDR3 length: 15 amino acids. The germline V gene has CDR1 SGHTA and CDR2 FQGNSA. J lost 2 bases, V lost 5 bases, and 7 bases had no gene match. In nucleotides, the CDR3 is TGTGCCAGCAGCCTATTCGCGGGAGGGACCTACGAGCAGTACTTC. It encodes CASSLFAGGTYEQYF. Complete variable domain (other parts from reference TRBV7-2 and TRBJ2-7): GAGVSQSPSNKVTEKGKDVELRCDPISGHTALYWYRQSLGQGLEFLIYFQGNSAPDKSGLPSDRFSAERTGGSVSTLTIQRTQQEDSAVYLCASSLFAGGTYEQYFGPGTRLTVT.

The chain employs TRBV11-2 and TRBJ2-7, with D perhaps TRBD1 (6 bases). CDR3 length: 15 amino acids. Trimming took off 1 base at V and 0 bases at J, with 10 bases between the two ends. The germline gives CDR1 SGHAT, CDR2 FQNNGV. CDR3 sequence reads: CASSLVGTSSYEQYF. CDR3 nucleotide sequence: TGTGCCAGCAGCTTAGTCGGGACATCCTCCTACGAGCAGTACTTC.

The chain joins TRBV11-2 to TRBJ2-1; D gene uncertain. The CDR3 consists of 14 residues. Trimming left V 5 bases short and J 7 bases short, with 15 bases between. Germline lookup yields CDR1 SGHAT and CDR2 FQNNGV. The CDR3 region has the DNA TGTGCCAGCAGCCGACTCGTCGGAGCTAATGAGCAGTTCTTC. Translation: CASSRLVGANEQFF. The full variable domain, in which reference TRBV11-2 and TRBJ2-1 provide the parts outside the CDR3, is EAGVAQSPRYKIIEKRQSVAFWCNPISGHATLYWYQQILGQGPKLLIQFQNNGVVDDSQLPKDRFSAERLKGVDSTLKIQPAKLEDSAVYLCASSRLVGANEQFFGPGTRLTVL.

The rearrangement uses TRBV27 and TRBJ1-6; maybe TRBD1 (6 bases). Trimming took 2 bases from V and 8 from J, leaving 13 bases between them. CDR1 is MNHEY, CDR2 SMNVEV, per germline (reference sequence). This CDR3 spans 15 amino acids. The CDR3 coding sequence is TGTGCCAGCAGTTTACAGGGGAATAAGTATTCACCCCTCCACTTT. Its protein product is CASSLQGNKYSPLHF.

This clone has just a few counts. The V gene is TRBV9, the J gene TRBJ1-2, with D perhaps TRBD1 (5 bases). Germline CDR1 SGDLS, CDR2 YYNGEE. The CDR3 covers 13 residues. V was clipped by 2 bases and J by 8 bases, with 13 bases between them. The CDR3 nucleotides read TGTGCCAGCAGCGTGGGGGGGTCTGGAGGCTACACCTTC. This translates into CASSVGGSGGYTF.